The 31 T cell receptor beta chains listed next were all sequenced from one sample in a study of Graves' ophthalmopathy and Graves' hyperthyroidism. From RNA, the CDR3 regions of TCR beta chains were amplified and sequenced. HTBI-primed RT-PCR formed the first round, and a multiplex PCR formed the second. MiXCR, run by TCRdb on the multiplex PCR reads, gives a single entry per CDR3 protein. The table lists some 410,000 distinct CDR3 sequences, around 20% of them singletons, with around 3.1% in the top ten. Sequencing was done on a sample of peripheral blood. These receptors were collected from a woman between 18 and 30 years old with stable Graves' hyperthyroidism.

This clonotype came up a few times. V usage is TRBV19 and J usage is TRBJ2-7; D is possibly TRBD1 (7 bases). Between the trimmed V and J ends, which lost 5 bases and 0 bases, there was a span of 14 bases. The germline CDR1 and CDR2 sequences are LNHDA and SQIVND (reference sequence). This CDR3 region has 15 residues. The CDR3 reads CASSAGQFFSYEQYF. The CDR3 DNA reads as TGTGCCAGTAGTGCGGGACAGTTTTTCTCCTACGAGCAGTACTTC.

The chain carries TRBV11-2 and TRBJ2-7; 10 nucleotides match TRBD1. The trim removed 0 bases at V and 7 bases at J, leaving 6 bases unmatched. CDR1 and CDR2 (germline): SGHAT, FQNNGV. This CDR3 comprises 15 residues. The CDR3 bases are TGTGCCAGCAGCTTAGAGACAGGGGGCCTCGGGGAGCAGTACTTC. Residues: CASSLETGGLGEQYF.

The chain carries TRBV10-1 and TRBJ1-6; D remains ambiguous. Trimming shortened V by 3 bases and J by 10 bases, and 16 bases separated the two germline ends. The length of the CDR3 is 15 residues. The germline gives CDR1 WNHNN, CDR2 SYGVQD (reference sequence). The CDR3 DNA reads as TGCGCCAGCAGTGATGTTGCAGGCCCAGGATCACCCCTCCACTTT. Protein product: CASSDVAGPGSPLHF.

A word on this clonotype: Mismatch with germline at one junction end may stem from a read error. The rearrangement links TRBV11-2 to TRBJ2-1; unclear D gene. This CDR3 has 12 residues. Germline V gene data show CDR1 as SGHAT and CDR2 as FQNNGV. CDR3 in amino acids: CTSSLNRNEQFF. CDR3 nucleotides: TGTACCAGCAGCTTAAATCGCAATGAGCAGTTCTTC.

The chain joins TRBV27 to TRBJ1-6, with 8 bases that match TRBD1. The CDR3 extends over 15 amino acids. Germline loops: CDR1 MNHEY, CDR2 SMNVEV (reference sequence). V shed 3 bases, J shed 9 bases, and the junction held 7 bases outside the gene matches. CDR3 bases: TGTGCCAGCAGTTTTTTGGACAGGGACCGTTCACCCCTCCACTTT. Its protein product is CASSFLDRDRSPLHF.

The chain recombines TRBV30 with TRBJ2-5, with D perhaps matching TRBD1 (6 bases). The CDR3 is made up of 14 amino acids. The germline V and J ends were trimmed by 3 bases and 1 base, with 12 bases remaining between them. Germline V gene data show CDR1 as GTSNPN and CDR2 as SVGIG (reference sequence). Written as DNA, the CDR3 is TGTGCCTGGAGGCCGACAGGCATCCAAGAGACCCAGTACTTC. It codes for CAWRPTGIQETQYF.

This clonotype was picked up many times. The chain is built from TRBV15 and TRBJ1-2; unclear D gene. The CDR3 sequence is 14 residues long. V shed 4 bases and J shed 6 bases, with 15 bases lying between them. CDR1 LNHNV and CDR2 YYDKDF come from the germline V gene (reference sequence). CDR3 protein: CATSIGGRVDGYTF. The CDR3 nucleotides are TGTGCCACCAGCATCGGTGGGAGGGTCGATGGCTACACCTTC.

This clonotype was observed at least ten times. The V gene is TRBV20-1, the J gene TRBJ2-7; D possibly matches TRBD1 or TRBD2 (5 bases each). The CDR3 totals 14 residues. Trimming took 6 bases from V and 2 from J, leaving 17 bases between them. Germline V CDR1 and CDR2: DFQATT, SNEGSKA (reference sequence). The CDR3 sequence: CSAVPGTDAYEQYF. In nucleotides, the CDR3 is TGCAGTGCCGTACCAGGGACCGATGCCTACGAGCAGTACTTC.

This clonotype has at least ten counts. This chain links TRBV6-1 with TRBJ2-7; D uncertain. This CDR3 is 13 amino acids long. V lost 2 bases and J 3 bases, leaving 8 bases between the germline ends. Germline CDR1 MNHNS, CDR2 SASEGT. CDR3 protein: CASSEYPLYEQYF. CDR3 nucleotides: TGTGCCAGCAGTGAATACCCCCTCTACGAGCAGTACTTC.

V usage is TRBV12-3 or TRBV12-4 and J usage is TRBJ1-1, with D maybe TRBD1 (6 bases). Trimming removed 5 bases at V and 8 bases at J, with 15 bases between. CDR3 size: 13 residues. CDR3 protein: CASSPRDKEEAFF. In DNA, the CDR3 is TGTGCCAGCAGTCCTAGGGACAAGGAGGAAGCTTTCTTT.

The rearrangement uses TRBV6-2 or TRBV6-3 and TRBJ1-2, with 7 bases that match TRBD1. This CDR3 has 15 residues. V lost 4 bases, J lost 3 bases, and 8 bases stayed unmatched. Germline V CDR1 and CDR2: MNHEY, SVGEGT. The CDR3 region has the DNA TGTGCCAGCAGTTCGCTTCAGGGACAGCACTATGGCTACACCTTC. Its protein product is CASSSLQGQHYGYTF.

In this sample, this clonotype turned up many times. The chain carries TRBV7-9 and TRBJ2-7, with unresolved D. Deletions cut 5 bases from V and 4 bases from J, with 12 bases between. The CDR3 spans 13 residues. Per germline, CDR1 SEHNR and CDR2 FQNEAQ (reference sequence). CDR3 loop: CASSKNRAYEQYF. CDR3 bases: TGTGCCAGCAGCAAGAACCGGGCGTACGAGCAGTACTTC.

The table lists this clonotype with many counts. This sequence joins TRBV20-1 and TRBJ1-1; 7 bases are shared with TRBD1. From germline, CDR1 is DFQATT and CDR2 SNEGSKA (reference sequence). The CDR3 runs 17 residues. Unmatched junction bases numbered 16, after V lost 3 bases and J lost 3 bases. The CDR3 sequence: CSASPIDRALLHTEAFF. The CDR3, as DNA: TGCAGTGCTAGCCCGATAGACAGGGCGCTTTTGCACACTGAAGCTTTCTTT.

In this sample, this clonotype turned up many times. The chain joins TRBV6-1 to TRBJ2-5; TRBD2 aligns across 7 bases. Per the germline V gene, CDR1 is MNHNS and CDR2 is SASEGT. The J segment lost 1 base and the V segment lost 8 bases, leaving 13 bases of the junction unmatched. CDR3 length equals 16 residues. DNA for the CDR3: TGTGCCAGCTCAAGGTCTCGTGGGAGGGCCCAAGAGACCCAGTACTTC. It translates to CASSRSRGRAQETQYF.

This clonotype occurred many times. The CDR3 region is CASSVGAGAYTYEQYF. The CDR3 nucleotides are TGTGCCAGCAGCGTAGGAGCGGGAGCGTACACCTACGAGCAGTACTTC. This chain connects TRBV9 to TRBJ2-7; TRBD2 matches at 8 bases. The V gene's germline CDR1 is SGDLS and CDR2 YYNGEE. The CDR3 contains 16 residues. Trimming at V came to 0 bases and at J to 2 bases, leaving 7 bases not matched to a gene.

This chain connects TRBV6-5 to TRBJ2-5; maybe TRBD2 (5 bases). The CDR3 has 13 residues. The germline CDR1 and CDR2 sequences are MNHEY and SVGAGI. Trimming stripped 4 bases from V and 9 bases from J, with 15 bases between. The CDR3 DNA is TGTGCCAGCAGTTCAGCGGTGGGGAAGTCCCAGTACTTC. This translates into CASSSAVGKSQYF.

This clonotype was detected many times. The gene calls are TRBV6-1 and TRBJ2-5, with TRBD2 identical over 9 bases. The CDR3 is 14 amino acids. The V gene's germline CDR1 is MNHNS and CDR2 SASEGT. V lost 6 bases, J lost 5 bases, and 7 bases stayed unmatched. CDR3 sequence (DNA): TGTGCCAGCAGAATAGCGGGAGCAGGGGAGACCCAGTACTTC. Protein: CASRIAGAGETQYF.

This clonotype came up many times. The chain couples TRBV6-1 to TRBJ1-1, with D perhaps matching TRBD1 (6 bases). Trimming took 6 bases from V and 5 from J, leaving 22 bases between them. Germline V gene lookup returns CDR1 MNHNS and CDR2 SASEGT. This CDR3 region has 16 residues. The CDR3 region is CASRAQQGVKGTEAFF. In nucleotides, the CDR3 is TGTGCCAGCAGAGCCCAACAGGGCGTAAAAGGGACTGAAGCTTTCTTT.

This clonotype was counted many times. The J gene is TRBJ2-7, the V gene TRBV20-1; 9 nucleotides agree with TRBD1. The V gene's germline CDR1 is DFQATT and CDR2 SNEGSKA (reference sequence). This CDR3 contains 14 residues. Germline trimming cut 5 bases from V and 2 bases from J; bases unmatched to any gene: 7. The CDR3 nucleotides are TGCAGTGCTCCGGACAGGGGTCTAACCTACGAGCAGTACTTC. Protein sequence: CSAPDRGLTYEQYF.

This clonotype was seen many times. J is TRBJ2-2 and V is TRBV10-3, with D maybe TRBD2 (5 bases). Germline CDR1 ENHRY, CDR2 SYGVKD. V was clipped by 2 bases and J by 4 bases, with 8 bases between them. The CDR3 is 14 residues long. The CDR3 loop is CAISELGSTGELFF. In DNA form, the CDR3 reads TGTGCCATCAGTGAGCTTGGGAGCACCGGGGAGCTGTTTTTT.

This clonotype was picked up many times. The genes are TRBV12-3 or TRBV12-4 and TRBJ2-3; 8 bases match TRBD2. CDR3 length: 15 amino acids. Losses at the gene ends were 7 bases for V and 2 bases for J; bases not matched to a gene: 8. This CDR3 is CASKWGLDNTDTQYF. The CDR3 nucleotides are TGTGCCAGCAAATGGGGACTAGATAACACAGATACGCAGTATTTT.

At least ten counts were recorded for this clonotype. The V call is TRBV2, the J call TRBJ2-7; 7 bases agree with TRBD1. The CDR3 covers 14 residues. J lost 2 bases, V lost 6 bases, and 7 bases had no gene match. The germline V gene has CDR1 SNHLY and CDR2 FYNNEI. CDR3 in amino acids: CASSLRGYTYEQYF. The DNA for the CDR3 is TGTGCCAGCAGCCTCAGGGGGTATACCTACGAGCAGTACTTC.

This clonotype came up many times. The chain carries TRBV12-3 or TRBV12-4 and TRBJ1-1; D is possibly TRBD1 (5 bases). The CDR3 is 18 residues long. V lost 7 bases and J lost 0, with 24 bases in between. The CDR3 here is CASKRVRGGGYMNTEAFF. In nucleotides, the CDR3 is TGTGCCAGCAAAAGGGTCCGGGGGGGGGGATACATGAACACTGAAGCTTTCTTT.

The rearrangement joins TRBV27 to TRBJ2-5; 8 nucleotides align to TRBD1. This CDR3 has 14 amino acids. Germline assignment: CDR1 MNHEY and CDR2 SMNVEV (reference sequence). Unmatched junction bases numbered 8, after V lost 2 bases and J lost 9 bases. The CDR3 loop is CASSLRRGLGAQYF. CDR3 nucleotide sequence: TGTGCCAGCAGTTTACGCAGGGGGCTTGGGGCCCAGTACTTC.

This clonotype was counted at least ten times. V and J are TRBV27 and TRBJ1-2; no clear D gene. Germline values: CDR1 MNHEY, CDR2 SMNVEV (reference sequence). Trimming removed 2 bases at V and 4 bases at J, with 11 bases between. CDR3 length: 14 residues. The CDR3 sequence is CASSLVPGTYGYTF. As DNA, the CDR3 is TGTGCCAGCAGTTTAGTCCCAGGTACCTATGGCTACACCTTC.

This clonotype was counted many times. The junction shows a germline mismatch at one end, possibly a read error. The V and J genes are TRBV28 and TRBJ2-4; weak D call: TRBD1 (6 bases). Germline V gene lookup returns CDR1 MDHEN and CDR2 SYDVKM. The length of the CDR3 is 16 residues. CDR3 nucleotides: TGTGCCAGCAGTTTAGCAGGGGCTAAAGCCAAAAACATTAAGTACTTC. It is translated as CASSLAGAKAKNIKYF.

This clonotype was counted only a few times. The chain combines TRBV4-1 with TRBJ1-1; D perhaps matches TRBD1 (6 bases). Trimming stripped 1 base from V and 3 bases from J, with 15 bases between. Germline values: CDR1 MGHRA, CDR2 YSYEKL. The CDR3 sequence is 16 residues long. The CDR3 coding sequence is TGCGCCAGCAGCCAAGTCGGGAGGGGGGGGCACACTGAAGCTTTCTTT. Its translation is CASSQVGRGGHTEAFF.

This clonotype was seen many times. V gene TRBV7-2 combines with J gene TRBJ1-6, with 8 bases fitting TRBD1. The CDR3 sequence is 15 residues long. Germline trimming cut 3 bases from V and 10 bases from J; bases unmatched to any gene: 8. Per germline, CDR1 SGHTA and CDR2 FQGNSA. CDR3 amino acids: CASSLVGQGGSPLHF. The CDR3, as DNA: TGTGCCAGCAGCTTGGTAGGACAGGGAGGATCACCCCTCCACTTT.

This clonotype was seen many times. The CDR3 is CSASQGLSGGSAGDQYF. In DNA form, the CDR3 reads TGCAGTGCTTCACAGGGACTCTCCGGCGGTAGCGCGGGGGACCAGTACTTC. J is TRBJ2-5 and V is TRBV20-1; possible D gene TRBD2, 7 bases. Deletions cut 5 bases from V and 10 bases from J, with 32 bases between. The V gene's germline CDR1 is DFQATT and CDR2 SNEGSKA (reference sequence). This CDR3 spans 17 amino acids.

This clonotype was counted ten times or more. The J gene is TRBJ2-7, the V gene TRBV11-2; D ambiguous. The CDR3 is 14 amino acids. V was clipped by 5 bases and J by 2 bases, with 13 bases between them. Germline V lookup: CDR1 SGHAT, CDR2 FQNNGV. In DNA form, the CDR3 reads TGTGCCAGCAGCCCTATGACGGTGACCTACGAGCAGTACTTC. Protein product: CASSPMTVTYEQYF.

This clonotype was recorded many times. The chain carries TRBV30 and TRBJ2-6; no firm D call. The CDR3 sequence is 14 residues long. The V gene lost 2 bases and the J gene lost 0 bases, with 5 bases spanning the gap. Germline-derived CDR1 and CDR2 are GTSNPN and SVGIG (reference sequence). The CDR3 nucleotides are TGTGCCTGGAGTTTTCTCTCTGGGGCCAACGTCCTGACTTTC. It codes for CAWSFLSGANVLTF.